The 22 T cell receptor beta chains presented below share a single source sample, sequenced in a study of tissue T cells after allogeneic stem cell transplantation. Libraries were prepared by immunoSEQ multiplex PCR; TCRdb keeps only in-frame clonotypes and omits some of them. Here the sample spans more than 3,500 clones, about half being singletons. The time point denotes: mouse harvest day 14 after allogeneic transplant. The graft held 10^6 splenic CD5+ T cells and 10^7 T-cell-depleted bone marrow cells. What was sequenced was gut tissue. These receptor sequences come from a female BALB/c mouse given C57BL/6 T cells with graft-versus-host disease after an allogeneic hematopoietic cell transplant.

By share of the sample, this clone is medium-sized (0.01 to 0.1%). The genes and germline here are from mouse. The CDR3 goes on 1 residue after the read ends, and that part is filled in from the germline J gene. The chain couples TRBV24 to TRBJ1-3; 8 bases map to TRBD1. V shed 9 bases and J 3 bases; nucleotides not matched to a gene: 7. The CDR3 contains 14 residues. Germline-derived CDR1 and CDR2 are KGHTA and FRNEEI. The CDR3 loop reads CARPGGASGNTLYF. The covered CDR3 bases are TGTGCCAGACCAGGGGGCGCAAGTGGAAATACGCTCTAT.

Worth noting for this clone: All gene names here are mouse names. The CDR3 DNA, read in part, is TGTGCCAGCAGCCGGACAACCTATGCTGAGCAGTTC. Encoded protein: CASSRTTYAEQF. The complete CDR3 reads CASSRTTYAEQFF. This chain connects TRBV26 to TRBJ2-1, with TRBD1 as a possible D gene (5 bases). Coverage ceases 1 residue before the CDR3 finishes, and the germline J gene fills in the end. With 6 bases removed from V and 3 bases from J, the gap between germline ends came to 9 bases. The CDR3 totals 13 residues. Germline CDR1 and CDR2: KGHPV and FQNQEV (reference sequence).

The table lists this clone with a count of one. Mouse gene names apply. The read comes to an end 1 residue before the CDR3 does, leaving the germline J gene to fill in the end. This rearrangement joins TRBV12-1 to TRBJ2-4, with 10 bases lining up with TRBD2. Germline CDR1 SGHSN, CDR2 HYEKVE. V dropped 4 bases and J dropped 8; count of bases not matched to a gene: 11. The CDR3 spans 15 residues. Partial CDR3 DNA: TGTGCCAGCTCCCTCCCGGGACTGGGGTGGGGCACCTTGTAC. The encoded protein is CASSLPGLGWGTLY. The full CDR3 is CASSLPGLGWGTLYF.

This clone was seen more than once but under ten times. Gene names are the mouse ones. The observed sequence ends 1 residue before the CDR3 terminus, with the missing tail filled in from the germline J gene. The chain uses TRBV2 and TRBJ1-2; D is perhaps TRBD1 (6 bases). The V gene lost 4 bases and the J gene lost 0 bases, with 9 bases spanning the gap. Looked up from germline, CDR1 is LGHNA and CDR2 is YSYQKL. CDR3 length equals 14 residues. The DNA read from the CDR3 is TGTGCCAGCAGCCTTGCAGGGGCAAACTCCGACTACACC. Its translation: CASSLAGANSDYT. The CDR3 in its entirety is CASSLAGANSDYTF. Full variable domain (remainder filled in from reference TRBV2 and TRBJ1-2): DPKIIQKPKYLVAVTGSEKILICEQYLGHNAMYWYRQSAKKPLEFMFSYSYQKLMDNQTASSRFQPQSSKKNHLDLQITALKPDDSATYFCASSLAGANSDYTFGSGTRLLVI.

Details on this clone: Mouse gene names apply. The CDR3 protein is CASGDGWGGAEQYF. The sequenced CDR3 bases are TGTGCCAGCGGTGATGGCTGGGGGGGCGCTGAACAGTAC. The rearrangement links TRBV13-2 to TRBJ2-7; TRBD2 matches 10 bases. The read is 1 residue too short to cover the CDR3 end, so that end is filled in from the germline J gene. CDR3 length equals 14 residues. J was trimmed by 6 bases and V by 0 bases; bases with no gene match: 3. Germline assignment: CDR1 NNHNN and CDR2 SYGAGS (reference sequence).

Regarding this clone: Genes and germline come from the mouse. Read data end 1 residue before the CDR3 end; the end is taken from the germline J gene. The chain couples TRBV26 to TRBJ2-3, with TRBD1 matching over 11 bases. Germline CDR1 KGHPV, CDR2 FQNQEV (reference sequence). The V segment lost 5 bases and the J segment 3 bases; nucleotides outside the gene matches: 4. The CDR3 has 15 amino acids. The sequenced CDR3 bases are TGTGCCAGCAGTTCCGGGACAGGGGGGGCAGAAACGCTGTAT. As protein: CASSSGTGGAETLY. The whole CDR3 reads CASSSGTGGAETLYF.

Of note for this clone: Gene names and germline match the mouse. The read is 1 residue too short to cover the CDR3 end, so that end is filled in from the germline J gene. This sequence joins TRBV19 and TRBJ1-3, with unresolved D. Germline CDR1 and CDR2: FNHDT and SITEND (reference sequence). V lost 2 bases, J lost 0 bases, and 6 bases lay in between. CDR3 length: 14 amino acids. The chain's CDR3 is CASSMRSSGNTLYF. The sequenced part of the CDR3 DNA is TGTGCCAGCAGTATGCGCAGTTCTGGAAATACGCTCTAT.

About this clone itself: Gene names follow the mouse nomenclature. Read data end 1 residue before the CDR3 end; the end is taken from the germline J gene. The J gene is TRBJ2-7, the V gene TRBV12-1; D assignment may be TRBD1 or TRBD2 (5 bases each). Trimming removed 0 bases at V and 3 bases at J, with 8 bases between. The CDR3 has 13 residues. In germline, CDR1 is SGHSN, CDR2 HYEKVE. CDR3 amino acids: CASSLGGDYEQYF. The part of the CDR3 DNA that was read is TGTGCCAGCTCTCTCGGGGGTGACTATGAACAGTAC.

Details on this clone: Gene names refer to mouse genes. Read data end 1 residue before the CDR3 end; the end is taken from the germline J gene. This chain uses TRBV5 with TRBJ2-7; TRBD2 matches 8 bases. With V trimmed by 4 bases and J by 4 bases, 9 bases remained unmatched. CDR1 and CDR2 (germline): LGHNA, YNLKQL (reference sequence). The CDR3 is made up of 15 amino acids. This CDR3 reads CASSPLGGGLYEQYF. The part of the CDR3 DNA that was read is TGTGCCAGCAGCCCCCTCGGGGGGGGCCTTTATGAACAGTAC.

A word on this clone: Gene labels here are mouse ones. The missing CDR3 end, 1 residue past where the read stops, is filled in from the germline J gene. The chain combines TRBV12-2 with TRBJ1-1; no reliable D call. CDR3 length equals 13 residues. The V gene's germline CDR1 is SGHLS and CDR2 HYDKME. Trimming removed 2 bases at V and 0 bases at J, with 6 bases between. This CDR3 is CASSPRQNTEVFF. Partial CDR3 DNA: TGTGCCAGCTCTCCCAGACAGAACACAGAAGTCTTC.

This clone was recorded a few times. Germline and genes: mouse. The read ends 1 residue early relative to the CDR3; the germline J gene fills the gap. V and J are TRBV12-1 and TRBJ2-3; 9 positions agree with TRBD1. Germline assignment: CDR1 SGHSN and CDR2 HYEKVE. The CDR3 has 17 residues. V lost 1 base, J lost 0 bases, and 7 bases stayed unmatched. The CDR3 reads CASSLWDRVASAETLYF. The CDR3 DNA, read in part, is TGTGCCAGCTCTCTGTGGGACAGGGTCGCTAGTGCAGAAACGCTGTAT.

This clone was seen only a few times. The listed genes are named as in mouse. The CDR3 end is not reached by the read, which stops 1 residue before it; the germline J gene fills it in. The rearrangement uses TRBV26 and TRBJ1-4; D is unresolved. Trimming took off 3 bases at V and 0 bases at J, with 5 bases between the two ends. This CDR3 contains 14 residues. The germline V gene has CDR1 KGHPV and CDR2 FQNQEV (reference sequence). The CDR3 sequence is CASSLQFSNERLFF. The sequenced CDR3 bases are TGTGCCAGCAGTCTACAGTTTTCCAACGAAAGATTATTT.

This clone came up a few times. Gene labels here are mouse ones. The CDR3 end is not reached by the read, which stops 1 residue before it; the germline J gene fills it in. The chain links TRBV21 to TRBJ1-5; TRBD1 is a possible D gene (6 bases). TRBV21 is sorted into the ORF group, with uncertain function. The CDR3 covers 14 residues. V was pared by 6 bases and J by 0 bases, with 9 bases between. The sequenced part of the CDR3 DNA is TGTGCTAGCAGGGACAGAAATAACAACCAGGCTCCGCTT. Translation gives CASRDRNNNQAPL. The entire CDR3 sequence reads CASRDRNNNQAPLF.

This clone has more than one count but fewer than ten. Germline and genes: mouse. Read coverage stops 1 residue before the CDR3 terminus; the germline J gene supplies the remainder. Other nucleotide sequences from this sample produce the same CDR3. The chain joins TRBV3 to TRBJ2-7, with a tentative D call TRBD1 (5 bases). CDR1 and CDR2 (germline): SNHLY, FYNGKV (reference sequence). Trimming shortened V by 2 bases and J by 0 bases, and 8 bases separated the two germline ends. The CDR3 is 14 residues long. The CDR3 protein is CASSLRQSSYEQYF. The sequenced CDR3 bases are TGTGCCAGCAGCTTAAGACAGAGCTCCTATGAACAGTAC.

In the case of this clone: Mouse names are used for the genes. The sequence runs out 1 residue before the end of the CDR3; the remainder is reconstructed from the germline J gene. The J gene is TRBJ1-1, the V gene TRBV26; 7 nucleotides agree with TRBD1. This CDR3 contains 13 residues. The V segment lost 3 bases and the J segment 3 bases; nucleotides outside the gene matches: 1. The germline CDR1 and CDR2 sequences are KGHPV and FQNQEV (reference sequence). The covered CDR3 bases are TGTGCCAGCAGTCTAACAGGGGACACAGAAGTCTTC. Translated, it gives CASSLTGDTEVF. The complete CDR3 sequence is CASSLTGDTEVFF. Filled out from reference TRBV26 and TRBJ1-1, the complete variable domain reads NSKVIQTPRYLVKGQGQKAKMRCIPEKGHPVVFWYQQNKNNEFKFLINFQNQEVLQQIDMTEKRFSAECPSNSPCSLEIQSSEAGDSALYLCASSLTGDTEVFFGKGTRLTVV.

About this clone: Germline and genes here are mouse. The CDR3 end lies 1 residue beyond the end of the read and is filled in from the germline J gene. This chain connects TRBV26 to TRBJ1-2, with D perhaps TRBD1 (5 bases). V lost 4 bases, J lost 2 bases, and 5 bases lay in between. CDR1 is KGHPV, CDR2 FQNQEV, per germline (reference sequence). This CDR3 region has 12 residues. CDR3: CASSQGNSDYTF. The CDR3 bases that were read are TGTGCCAGCAGTCAGGGGAACTCCGACTACACC.

By share of the sample, this clone is medium-sized. Genes and germline come from the mouse. Read sequence stops 1 residue before the CDR3 end, and the germline J gene provides the missing end. The chain joins TRBV12-1 to TRBJ2-7, with no clear D. This CDR3 spans 12 amino acids. V was pared by 0 bases and J by 4 bases, with 6 bases between. Germline V gives CDR1 SGHSN, CDR2 HYEKVE. The sequenced CDR3 bases are TGTGCCAGCTCTCTCGCGGGGTATGAACAGTAC. Translating it yields CASSLAGYEQY. The entire CDR3 is CASSLAGYEQYF.

As regards this clone: Germline and genes: mouse. The read falls 1 residue short of the CDR3 end, and the missing part is taken from the germline J gene. This chain connects TRBV3 to TRBJ2-3, with TRBD2 identical over 8 bases. The CDR3 contains 15 residues. Trimming removed 6 bases from V and 0 bases from J; junction bases left unmatched: 5. From germline, CDR1 is SNHLY and CDR2 FYNGKV (reference sequence). The chain's CDR3 is CASSRTGYSAETLYF. The sequenced part of the CDR3 DNA is TGTGCCAGCAGTCGGACTGGGTATAGTGCAGAAACGCTGTAT.

As concerns this clone: Gene names follow the mouse nomenclature. The sequence runs out 1 residue before the end of the CDR3; the remainder is reconstructed from the germline J gene. The rearrangement joins TRBV3 to TRBJ2-4, with D possibly TRBD2 on 6 matching bases. V dropped 0 bases and J dropped 5 bases, with 6 bases sitting between them. Germline CDR1 reads SNHLY; CDR2 reads FYNGKV (reference sequence). This CDR3 contains 13 residues. CDR3 DNA (partial): TGTGCCAGCAGCTTAGCTGGGGGAAACACCTTGTAC. Protein product: CASSLAGGNTLY. The entire CDR3 reads CASSLAGGNTLYF. Full variable domain (rest looked up from reference TRBV3 and TRBJ2-4): GPKVLQIPSHQIIDMGQMVTLNCDPVSNHLYFYWYKQILGQQMEFLVNFYNGKVMEKSKLFKDQFSVERPDGSYFTLKIQPTALEDSAVYFCASSLAGGNTLYFGAGTRLSVL.

Of note for this clone: Gene and germline names: mouse. The CDR3 is cut off 1 residue early in the read; its end comes from the germline J gene. The chain is built from TRBV13-3 and TRBJ2-4; D perhaps matches TRBD1 (7 bases). Germline V lookup: CDR1 NNHDY, CDR2 SYVADS. V lost 5 bases, J lost 1 base, and 14 bases lay in between. The CDR3 is made up of 15 amino acids. The CDR3 DNA, read in part, is TGTGCCAGCAGAGAGGGGGCGGGAGGTCAAAACACCTTGTAC. Residues: CASREGAGGQNTLY. The complete CDR3 protein is CASREGAGGQNTLYF.

With respect to this clone: Genes here carry mouse names. The read gets to within 1 residue of the CDR3 end, and the germline J gene fills in the rest. The chain joins TRBV13-1 to TRBJ1-1, with D uncertain. Trimming stripped 2 bases from V and 3 bases from J, with 5 bases between. The germline gives CDR1 NSHNY, CDR2 SYGAGN. This CDR3 contains 12 residues. The sequenced CDR3 bases are TGTGCCAGCAGTGACGGTGACACAGAAGTCTTC. Amino acids: CASSDGDTEVF. The whole CDR3 protein reads CASSDGDTEVFF.

This clone has a handful of counts. Gene names are mouse gene names. The CDR3 extends 1 residue past the end of the read, so its final part is completed from the germline J gene. The V and J genes are TRBV1 and TRBJ1-1; weak D call: TRBD1 (5 bases). The germline V gene encodes CDR1 NSQYPW and CDR2 LRSPGD (reference sequence). V lost 0 bases and J lost 3, with 11 bases in between. This CDR3 region has 15 residues. The sequenced CDR3 bases are TGCACCTGCAGTGCAGATTGGGGGGGGGACACAGAAGTCTTC. Translating gives CTCSADWGGDTEVF. The full-length CDR3 reads as CTCSADWGGDTEVFF. Together with reference TRBV1 and TRBJ1-1, the CDR3 gives the full variable domain: VTLLEQNPRWRLVPRGQAVNLRCILKNSQYPWMSWYQQDLQKQLQWLFTLRSPGDKEVKSLPGADYLATRVTDTELRLQVANMSQGRTLYCTCSADWGGDTEVFFGKGTRLTVV.